The 27 T cell receptor beta chains below all came from one sample that was sequenced in a study of cytomegalovirus exposure and HLA in healthy donors. The PCR ran on 60 Vbeta and 13 Jbeta primers. TCRdb's copy holds only in-frame clones and misses some; the assay was immunoSEQ multiplex PCR. The sample gives 170,000 or so clones, under 90% of which show up once; 6.5% to 8.5% is in the top ten. Sequencing input: PBMCs. These receptors were obtained from a man aged 25-40 years in good health and CMV-seropositive.

This chain joins TRBV2 and TRBJ2-3, with 8 bases matching TRBD1. Germline V gene data show CDR1 as SNHLY and CDR2 as FYNNEI. The CDR3 length is 13 residues. The V and J ends lost 9 bases and 2 bases, in that order; junction bases with no gene match: 4. The chain's CDR3 is CARGQVYTDTQYF. DNA for the CDR3: TGTGCCAGGGGACAGGTTTACACAGATACGCAGTATTTT.

This clone occurred once. The gene calls are TRBV5-1 and TRBJ1-1, with D possibly matching TRBD1 (5 bases). The length of the CDR3 is 13 residues. V lost 5 bases and J lost 1, with 9 bases in between. The germline CDR1 and CDR2 sequences are SGHRS and YFSETQ. For the CDR3, the DNA is TGCGCCAGCAGAAGGGGTGAGAACACTGAAGCTTTCTTT. This sequence encodes CASRRGENTEAFF.

This clone was observed a handful of times. In the same sample, other DNA sequences code for this CDR3. This chain links TRBV30 with TRBJ2-1; D perhaps matches TRBD2 (6 bases). V lost 0 bases and J 7 bases, leaving 10 bases between the germline ends. This CDR3 spans 13 amino acids. Germline V lookup: CDR1 GTSNPN, CDR2 SVGIG (reference sequence). Here the CDR3 DNA reads TGTGCCTGGAGTGTACGAGGGAGGAATGAGCAGTTCTTC. Translated: CAWSVRGRNEQFF.

This sequence joins TRBV5-4 and TRBJ1-1; 7 nucleotides match TRBD1. This CDR3 has 14 residues. The germline V gene has CDR1 SGHNT and CDR2 YYREEE (reference sequence). The V and J ends lost 0 bases and 4 bases, in that order; junction bases with no gene match: 3. For the CDR3, the DNA is TGTGCCAGCAGCTTGGATGCAGGGGGCACTGAAGCTTTCTTT. This translates into CASSLDAGGTEAFF.

The rearrangement uses TRBV2 and TRBJ1-1; 10 bases map to TRBD1. In germline, CDR1 is SNHLY, CDR2 FYNNEI. The CDR3 has 14 amino acids. The trim removed 6 bases at V and 6 bases at J, leaving 7 bases unmatched. In nucleotides, the CDR3 is TGTGCCAGCAGCCGGGACAGGGGCCTCCCTGAAGCTTTCTTT. Encoded protein: CASSRDRGLPEAFF.

This chain links TRBV9 with TRBJ1-4; no clear D gene. CDR3 length: 13 residues. Germline V lookup: CDR1 SGDLS, CDR2 YYNGEE. V shed 3 bases and J shed 10 bases, with 13 bases lying between them. The CDR3 loop reads CASSADGVGKLFF. In DNA form, the CDR3 reads TGTGCCAGCAGCGCCGACGGGGTGGGAAAACTGTTTTTT.

This clone was detected only once. The chain links TRBV2 to TRBJ1-3; 9 bases align to TRBD1. Unmatched junction bases numbered 1, after V lost 3 bases and J lost 7 bases. The germline CDR1 and CDR2 sequences are SNHLY and FYNNEI. The CDR3 is 13 residues long. CDR3 amino acids: CASSDGQGNTIYF. CDR3 nucleotides: TGTGCCAGCAGTGACGGACAGGGGAACACCATATATTTT.

J is TRBJ2-2 and V is TRBV4-2, with a weak D call TRBD1 (5 bases). CDR3 length: 13 amino acids. The germline gives CDR1 LGHNA, CDR2 YNFKEQ. With 6 bases removed from V and 6 bases from J, the gap between germline ends came to 11 bases. The CDR3 sequence: CASRDQGAGELFF. The CDR3 bases are TGTGCCAGCAGGGACCAAGGGGCCGGGGAGCTGTTTTTT.

V usage is TRBV6-5 and J usage is TRBJ1-6, with TRBD1 as a possible D gene (5 bases). Germline assignment: CDR1 MNHEY and CDR2 SVGAGI. Trimming cost V 5 bases and J 3 bases, with 8 bases left between them. The CDR3 has 14 residues. CDR3 region: CASSPRVYNSPLHF. Here the CDR3 DNA reads TGTGCCAGCAGTCCCAGGGTCTATAATTCACCCCTCCACTTT.

The chain is built from TRBV5-5 and TRBJ2-7; perhaps TRBD1 as D (5 bases). The V end lost 2 bases, the J end lost 4 bases, and 10 bases lay between the germline ends. CDR1 and CDR2 (germline): SGHKS, YYEKEE (reference sequence). This CDR3 is 13 amino acids long. CDR3 sequence: CASSFKGDYEQYF. The CDR3 bases are TGTGCCAGCAGCTTCAAAGGGGATTACGAGCAGTACTTC.

The genes are TRBV19 and TRBJ2-7; no clear D. CDR3 length: 12 amino acids. Between the trimmed V and J ends, which lost 8 bases and 6 bases, there was a span of 14 bases. Germline V gene sequence: CDR1 LNHDA, CDR2 SQIVND (reference sequence). The CDR3, as DNA: TGTGCCAGTCCACTGACTGGGTGCGAGCAGTACTTC. This encodes CASPLTGCEQYF.

V is TRBV27 and J is TRBJ2-1; a weak D match, TRBD2 (5 bases). This CDR3 region has 13 residues. Trimming took off 3 bases at V and 13 bases at J, with 16 bases between the two ends. Germline V gives CDR1 MNHEY, CDR2 SMNVEV (reference sequence). The CDR3 sequence: CASSFEHGVGQFF. The CDR3 nucleotides read TGTGCCAGCAGTTTCGAGCACGGGGTTGGTCAGTTCTTC.

This chain links TRBV25-1 with TRBJ2-7; 8 bases are a match to TRBD1. Germline V gene sequence: CDR1 MGHDK, CDR2 SYGVNS. This CDR3 comprises 10 residues. Trimming removed 8 bases from V and 8 bases from J; junction bases left unmatched: 2. CDR3 residues: CASGTGQQYF. The CDR3 nucleotides are TGTGCCAGCGGGACAGGTCAGCAGTACTTC.

As concerns this clone: In the same sample, other DNA sequences code for this CDR3. The chain recombines TRBV6-6 with TRBJ2-7; D may be TRBD1 (5 bases). V was cut by 0 bases and J by 3 bases, with 6 bases left in between. CDR3 length: 13 amino acids. Germline CDR1 is MNHNY and CDR2 is SVGAGI (reference sequence). CDR3 residues: CASSYSQGYEQYF. The DNA of the CDR3 is TGTGCCAGCAGTTACTCCCAGGGCTACGAGCAGTACTTC.

The chain has TRBV12-5 and TRBJ2-2; 7 positions agree with TRBD2. The CDR3 contains 14 residues. Per the germline V gene, CDR1 is LGHNT and CDR2 is FRNRAP. V was clipped by 1 base and J by 6 bases; unmatched bases: 2. The CDR3 nucleotides are TGTGCTAGTGGTTTGGCGGGGGGAGCCGGGGAGCTGTTTTTT. It codes for CASGLAGGAGELFF.

J is TRBJ2-1 and V is TRBV30, with D possibly TRBD2 on 5 matching bases. The V and J ends lost 0 bases and 8 bases respectively, with 17 bases between them. Germline V gene sequence: CDR1 GTSNPN, CDR2 SVGIG (reference sequence). The CDR3 has 15 residues. DNA for the CDR3: TGTGCCTGGAGTGTACTAGGGCGGGCTGGCGATGAGCAGTTCTTC. Translated, it gives CAWSVLGRAGDEQFF.

This chain uses TRBV29-1 with TRBJ2-5; TRBD1 aligns across 9 bases. In germline, CDR1 is SQVTM, CDR2 ANQGSEA. The V gene end was trimmed by 4 bases and the J gene end by 1 base; junction bases not matched to a gene: 4. The CDR3 runs 14 residues. CDR3 sequence: CSVAAGQGQETQYF. The DNA of the CDR3 is TGCAGCGTTGCTGCGGGACAGGGCCAAGAGACCCAGTACTTC.

The V and J genes are TRBV7-2 and TRBJ2-3, with a weak D call TRBD2 (5 bases). There are 13 residues in the CDR3. Trimming removed 0 bases from V and 8 bases from J, with 9 bases in between. The germline V gene has CDR1 SGHTA and CDR2 FQGNSA. CDR3 nucleotide sequence: TGTGCCAGCAGCTTAGCTATCGAGGGTACGCAGTATTTT. Residues: CASSLAIEGTQYF.

J is TRBJ1-1 and V is TRBV19; D may be TRBD1 (5 bases). The germline V gene has CDR1 LNHDA and CDR2 SQIVND (reference sequence). V lost 2 bases, J lost 10 bases, and 17 bases lay in between. The CDR3 runs to 14 residues. The CDR3 sequence is CASSITQGGYRAFF. The CDR3 nucleotides read TGTGCCAGTAGTATAACCCAGGGAGGGTATAGAGCTTTCTTT.

The chain carries TRBV15 and TRBJ2-5, with TRBD1 matching over 8 bases. Trimming at V came to 3 bases and at J to 2 bases, leaving 8 bases not matched to a gene. Germline CDR1 LNHNV, CDR2 YYDKDF (reference sequence). The CDR3 is made up of 16 amino acids. CDR3 coding DNA: TGTGCCACCAGCAGCCCGGACAGGGCACTACAAGAGACCCAGTACTTC. Its protein product is CATSSPDRALQETQYF.

The chain's CDR3 is CASSFTRTGFEKLFF. The CDR3 bases are TGTGCCAGCAGTTTTACCCGGACAGGGTTTGAAAAACTGTTTTTT. The chain combines TRBV28 with TRBJ1-4; 8 bases line up with TRBD1. In germline, CDR1 is MDHEN, CDR2 SYDVKM. The CDR3 runs 15 residues. J gave up 7 bases and V 3 bases, and 7 bases lay outside the gene matches.

V is TRBV28 and J is TRBJ2-5; D is perhaps TRBD2 (7 bases). The J call may be mistaken, given a closer DNA end match to TRBJ2-7. The CDR3 loop spans 13 amino acids. Germline V gene lookup returns CDR1 MDHEN and CDR2 SYDVKM. Here the CDR3 DNA reads TGTGCCAGCAGCCCTGGGGGGGCAGACGAGCAGTACTTC. Residues: CASSPGGADEQYF.

CDR3 bases: TGTGCCAGCAGCCCTAAACTAGCGGCAAGCTCCTACGAGCAGTACTTC. Amino acids: CASSPKLAASSYEQYF. The chain joins TRBV5-4 to TRBJ2-7, with 8 positions matching TRBD2. J was trimmed by 0 bases and V by 4 bases; bases with no gene match: 9. Germline CDR1 is SGHNT and CDR2 is YYREEE (reference sequence). The CDR3 is made up of 16 amino acids.

The chain links TRBV2 to TRBJ2-7, with a weak D call TRBD2 (5 bases). The length of the CDR3 is 14 residues. Looked up from germline, CDR1 is SNHLY and CDR2 is FYNNEI. Trimming took off 3 bases at V and 3 bases at J, with 12 bases between the two ends. CDR3 sequence reads: CASSDRGYHYEQYF. In DNA, the CDR3 is TGTGCCAGCAGTGATCGGGGTTACCACTACGAGCAGTACTTC.

The V and J genes are TRBV6-1 and TRBJ2-1, with 10 bases lining up with TRBD2. The CDR3 runs to 15 residues. The V and J ends lost 1 base and 9 bases, in that order; junction bases with no gene match: 6. The germline CDR1 and CDR2 sequences are MNHNS and SASEGT. The CDR3 coding sequence is TGTGCCAGCAGTGAAGGGACTAGCGGCCGTCGTGAGCAGTTCTTC. Translation gives CASSEGTSGRREQFF.

This clone has just a few counts. V and J are TRBV9 and TRBJ2-2; 9 bases map to TRBD2. V lost 0 bases, J lost 6 bases, and 12 bases stayed unmatched. Germline V gene lookup returns CDR1 SGDLS and CDR2 YYNGEE. The CDR3 covers 18 residues. CDR3 region: CASSVDSPPVAGAGELFF. The CDR3 DNA follows: TGTGCCAGCAGCGTAGATTCCCCCCCGGTAGCGGGGGCCGGGGAGCTGTTTTTT.

The CDR3 DNA reads as TGCGCCAGCAGCTTGGGACGGACTATCTACAATGAGCAGTTCTTC. This codes for CASSLGRTIYNEQFF. The rearrangement uses TRBV5-1 and TRBJ2-1, with a tentative D call TRBD2 (6 bases). The germline V and J ends were trimmed by 0 bases and 3 bases, with 10 bases remaining between them. This CDR3 comprises 15 residues. Per the germline V gene, CDR1 is SGHRS and CDR2 is YFSETQ.